Following are 11 T cell receptor beta chains from one sample sequenced in a study of monozygotic twins with inflammatory bowel disease. TCRdb reworked the 5' RACE reads into one entry per CDR3 protein, no DNA. This sample's table reports over 350,000 distinct CDR3 sequences. Sequencing was performed on blood. These receptors came from a human donor with ulcerative colitis or Crohn's disease, or a healthy co-twin of an affected twin (not recorded which).

The rearrangement links TRBV27 to TRBJ2-7; TCRdb proposes TRBD1, but this gene call is untestable without DNA. The V gene's germline CDR1 is MNHEY and CDR2 SMNVEV (reference sequence). This CDR3 contains 16 residues. The CDR3 spells CASIRRAGGAEYEQYF.

The chain recombines TRBV5-1 with TRBJ1-3; TCRdb designates TRBD1, a call that cannot be tested without DNA. The germline V gene has CDR1 SGHRS and CDR2 YFSETQ. The CDR3 spans 17 residues. Here the CDR3 reads CASSWVGQGARGNTIYF.

The chain combines TRBV11-2 with TRBJ2-1; TCRdb reports TRBD2, a call that lacks DNA to check it against. The germline V gene has CDR1 SGHAT and CDR2 FQNNGV. This CDR3 comprises 19 residues. CDR3 residues: CASSLVTGRGGRSYNEQFF.

The chain combines TRBV20-1 with TRBJ2-5; TCRdb outputs TRBD1, but without DNA this stays unchecked. Germline-derived CDR1 and CDR2 are DFQATT and SNEGSKA (reference sequence). This CDR3 is 13 amino acids long. The CDR3 here is CSARGQDQETQYF.

The chain has TRBV7-7 and TRBJ2-7; the D call from TCRdb, TRBD1, cannot be confirmed without DNA. This CDR3 has 15 amino acids. Germline CDR1 SSHAT, CDR2 FNYEAQ (reference sequence). CDR3 amino acids: CASSPVTGYSYEQYF.

The chain has TRBV27 and TRBJ2-7; the TCRdb D gene call, TRBD1, has no DNA to confirm it. Germline lookup yields CDR1 MNHEY and CDR2 SMNVEV (reference sequence). The CDR3 runs 15 residues. The CDR3 loop reads CASSFIGQGAVEQYF.

The chain joins TRBV7-2 to TRBJ1-6; there is no DNA to check the TCRdb D call of TRBD1. Germline V gene sequence: CDR1 SGHTA, CDR2 FQGNSA. The CDR3 runs to 15 residues. This CDR3 reads CASSPRTGDNSPLHF.

The genes are TRBV7-8 and TRBJ1-1; TCRdb gives TRBD1 as the D gene, but with no DNA this cannot be confirmed. The CDR3 has 15 residues. Per the germline V gene, CDR1 is SGHVS and CDR2 is FQNEAQ. The CDR3 reads CASSLETGRDTEAFF. Variable domain in full (rest from reference TRBV7-8 and TRBJ1-1): GAGVSQSPRYKVAKRGQDVALRCDPISGHVSLFWYQQALGQGPEFLTYFQNEAQLDKSGLPSDRFFAERPEGSVSTLKIQRTQQEDSAVYLCASSLETGRDTEAFFGQGTRLTVV.

V gene TRBV7-8 combines with J gene TRBJ2-1; the D call of TRBD1 rests on TCRdb alone, since no DNA is present to check it. The germline gives CDR1 SGHVS, CDR2 FQNEAQ. This CDR3 is 16 amino acids long. The CDR3 protein is CASSQGSEGTYNEQFF.

The chain uses TRBV5-1 and TRBJ1-1. Germline lookup yields CDR1 SGHRS and CDR2 YFSETQ. This CDR3 has 15 residues. The CDR3 spells CASSLSARMDTEAFF.

This chain uses TRBV5-1 with TRBJ1-6. This CDR3 is built from 16 residues. Germline lookup yields CDR1 SGHRS and CDR2 YFSETQ. This CDR3 reads CASSWSQGSFNSPLHF.